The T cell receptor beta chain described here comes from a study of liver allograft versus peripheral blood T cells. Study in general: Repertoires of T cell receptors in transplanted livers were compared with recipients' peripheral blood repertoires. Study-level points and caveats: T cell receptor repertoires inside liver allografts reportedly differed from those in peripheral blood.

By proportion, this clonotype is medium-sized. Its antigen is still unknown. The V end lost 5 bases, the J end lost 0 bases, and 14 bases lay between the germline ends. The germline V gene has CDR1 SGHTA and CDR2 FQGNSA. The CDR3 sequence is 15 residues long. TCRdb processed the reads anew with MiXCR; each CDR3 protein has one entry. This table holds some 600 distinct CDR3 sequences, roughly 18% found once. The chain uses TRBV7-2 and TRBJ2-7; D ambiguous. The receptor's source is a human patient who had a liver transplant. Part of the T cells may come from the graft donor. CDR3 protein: CASSPAPQSSYEQYF. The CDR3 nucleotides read TGTGCCAGCAGCCCAGCCCCCCAGAGCTCCTACGAGCAGTACTTC.